This T cell receptor beta chain is from a study of early T cells in non-severe SARS-CoV-2 infection. The V gene end was trimmed by 4 bases and the J gene end by 5 bases; junction bases not matched to a gene: 9. The CDR3 totals 17 residues. CDR1 and CDR2 from the germline V gene are KGHDR and SFDVKD. Each CDR3 protein gets one entry after TCRdb re-called the 5' RACE reads with MiXCR. The profile shows more than 45,000 distinct CDR3 sequences, around an eighth of them singletons. This clonotype was counted a few times. The clonotype originates from an adult who was a healthcare worker with PCR-confirmed SARS-CoV-2 infection or an uninfected control (not recorded which). Material for sequencing was whole blood. The chain employs TRBV24-1 and TRBJ2-1; 11 bases match TRBD2. The CDR3 DNA reads TGTGCCACCAGTGAATCCTTCCTTAGCGGGAGGGACAATGAGCAGTTCTTC. Amino acids: CATSESFLSGRDNEQFF.